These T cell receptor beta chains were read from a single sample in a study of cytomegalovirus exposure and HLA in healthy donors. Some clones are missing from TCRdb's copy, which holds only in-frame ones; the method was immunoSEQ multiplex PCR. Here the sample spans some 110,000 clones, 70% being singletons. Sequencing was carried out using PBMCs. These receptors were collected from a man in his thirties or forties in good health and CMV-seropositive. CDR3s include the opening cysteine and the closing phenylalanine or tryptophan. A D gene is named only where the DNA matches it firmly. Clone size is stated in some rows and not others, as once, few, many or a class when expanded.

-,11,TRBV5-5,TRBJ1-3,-,TGTGCCGGGGGGGACGGAAACACCATATATTTT,CAGGDGNTIYF
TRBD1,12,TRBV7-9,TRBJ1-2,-,TGTGCCAGCAGCTATACAGGGGGCTCTTTAACCTTC,CASSYTGGSLTF
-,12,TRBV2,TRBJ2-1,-,TGTGCCAGCAGTGAAACGGGGAATGAGCAGTTCTTC,CASSETGNEQFF
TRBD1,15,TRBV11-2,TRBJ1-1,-,TGTGCCAGCAGTTCTAACAGGGGGGGGGACACTGAAGCTTTCTTT,CASSSNRGGDTEAFF
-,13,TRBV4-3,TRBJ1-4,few,TGCGCCAGCAGCCTTTCTTGGGCTGAAAAACTGTTTTTT,CASSLSWAEKLFF
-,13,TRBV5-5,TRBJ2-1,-,TGTGCCAGCAGCTTGGACAGATACAATGAGCAGTTCTTC,CASSLDRYNEQFF
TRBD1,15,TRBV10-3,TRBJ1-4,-,TGTGCCATCAGTGGCGGGGGACAGGGATCTGAAAAACTGTTTTTT,CAISGGGQGSEKLFF
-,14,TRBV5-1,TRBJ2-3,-,TGCGCCAGCAGCCCTCTGGAGGAGGCAGATACGCAGTATTTT,CASSPLEEADTQYF
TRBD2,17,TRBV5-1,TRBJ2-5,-,TGCGCCAGCAGCTTGGGGTTAGGGACTAGAGCGTTAGAGACCCAGTACTTC,CASSLGLGTRALETQYF
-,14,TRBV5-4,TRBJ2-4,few,TGTGCCAGCAGCTCGAGCGTAGCCAAAAACATTCAGTACTTC,CASSSSVAKNIQYF
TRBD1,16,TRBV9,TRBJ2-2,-,TGTGCCAGCAGTGACACCGGGACAGGGTCGACCGGGGAGCTGTTTTTT,CASSDTGTGSTGELFF
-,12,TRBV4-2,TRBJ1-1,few,TGTGCCAGCAGCCCCAGGGGTTTTGAAGCTTTCTTT,CASSPRGFEAFF
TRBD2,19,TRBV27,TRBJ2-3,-,TGTGCCAGCAGTTTAAAGGGACTAGCGGGAGTTTCATGGTCAGATACGCAGTATTTT,CASSLKGLAGVSWSDTQYF
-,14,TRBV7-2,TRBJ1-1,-,TGTGCCAGCAGCTCCGCCGGGGGTACGTCTGAAGCTTTCTTT,CASSSAGGTSEAFF
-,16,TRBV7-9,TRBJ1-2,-,TGTGCCAGCAGCTCCGGACAGTTTTTAGGGAACTATGGCTACACCTTC,CASSSGQFLGNYGYTF
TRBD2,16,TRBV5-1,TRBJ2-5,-,TGCGCCAGCAGCTTCTCTAGCGGGGGGGCCGGGGAGACCCAGTACTTC,CASSFSSGGAGETQYF
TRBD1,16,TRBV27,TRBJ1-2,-,TGTGCCAGCAGTCTGGACAGGAGATCTTCTAACTATGGCTACACCTTC,CASSLDRRSSNYGYTF
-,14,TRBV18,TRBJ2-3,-,TGTGCCAGCTCACCAAGCAGGGTGGCAGATACGCAGTATTTT,CASSPSRVADTQYF
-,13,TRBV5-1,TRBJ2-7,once,TGCGCCAGCAGCTTGGTACAGGGCTACGAGCAGTACTTC,CASSLVQGYEQYF
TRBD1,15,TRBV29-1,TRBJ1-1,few,TGCAGCGCGGTGGGAACAGGGGGGGGAAACACTGAAGCTTTCTTT,CSAVGTGGGNTEAFF